A selection of T cell receptor beta chains follows, all from one sample in a study of shared clonotypes between healthy human individuals. TCRdb's table, derived via immunoSEQ multiplex PCR, lists solely in-frame clones and lacks some. Seen here are about 990,000 clones, 75% to 85% observed once, and the top ten hold roughly 0.61%. The sequencing input was memory CD4+ T cells from PBMCs. The receptors stem from a young man in good health. Some clones in this sample may be carry-over from other donors' samples. The conserved cysteine and the conserved F or W are not part of the CDR3 here. Fields, in order: V gene, clone size, J gene, CDR3 protein. Clone size, where shown, is once, few, many, or a class for clones that have expanded.

TRBV7-2	once	TRBJ1-4	ASSSKTGANEKLF
TRBV18	-	TRBJ2-7	ASSPGLRPYEQY
TRBV5-4	-	TRBJ2-3	ASSPGQKTGTDTQY
TRBV25-1	-	TRBJ2-1	ASSKGARHNEQF
TRBV7-3	-	TRBJ2-1	ASSFYGTSGSALDEQF
TRBV6-1	few	TRBJ1-4	ASSSGTGDEKLF
TRBV2	-	TRBJ2-4	ASRGEPKNIQY
TRBV7-3	-	TRBJ2-3	ASSFFGATDTQY
TRBV7-9	-	TRBJ1-4	ASSPAGGMATNEKLF
TRBV5-1	-	TRBJ2-5	ASSRGTRNQETQY
TRBV11-2	-	TRBJ1-2	ASSSIRNPGYT
TRBV11-3	-	TRBJ2-2	ASSSPSDSPVAGELF
TRBV5-6	-	TRBJ2-5	ASSLWSGNPTKETQY
TRBV5-6	-	TRBJ2-3	ASRGGTGGADTQY
TRBV2	-	TRBJ2-4	ASSGGTQHKNIQY
TRBV4-1	-	TRBJ2-3	ASSQIRLAEFTDTQY
TRBV6-6	few	TRBJ2-6	ASQSGANVLT
TRBV7-3	few	TRBJ2-2	ASSLLANTGELF
TRBV11-2	-	TRBJ2-5	ASSLGWTQY
TRBV7-9	-	TRBJ2-1	ASSLEGLSYEQF
TRBV7-9	-	TRBJ2-1	ASSAGGQF
TRBV7-2	-	TRBJ1-1	ASSLNRAEAF
TRBV29-1	many	TRBJ2-3	SVEDLSDGTDTQY
TRBV14	few	TRBJ1-1	ASSQVDRVNTEAF
TRBV5-1	-	TRBJ2-1	ASSLATSGSPDEQF
TRBV2	-	TRBJ2-5	ASTQAQTETQY
TRBV9	-	TRBJ1-3	ASSPGHIYSGNTIY
TRBV7-2	-	TRBJ2-7	ASSLQGQPTYEQY
TRBV28	-	TRBJ1-5	ASSPQGGGRGQPQH
TRBV30	-	TRBJ2-6	AWIARGGTNVLT
TRBV19	-	TRBJ2-1	ATGGWVYNEQF
TRBV7-9	many	TRBJ1-5	ASSRGGGNQPQH
TRBV2	once	TRBJ1-5	ASRAQWGQPQH
TRBV27	-	TRBJ1-4	ASRGDRQNEKLF
TRBV6-1	-	TRBJ1-3	ASSSQGFVDTIY
TRBV10-3	-	TRBJ1-1	AISDLNTEAF
TRBV4-1	-	TRBJ2-2	ASSQGDYTGELF
TRBV5-1	-	TRBJ2-5	ASSRTEASGQETQY
TRBV14	-	TRBJ1-3	ASSQGVARTGNTIY
TRBV15	-	TRBJ2-3	ATSRTIRAGNTDTQY
TRBV5-1	once	TRBJ2-5	ASSLKGGRAETQY
TRBV11-1	-	TRBJ2-7	ASSLQQGAWYEQY
TRBV20-1	many	TRBJ1-2	SGQYSSGYT